What follows are 4 T cell receptor beta chains derived from one specimen sequenced in a study of CD8+CD57+ T cells in acquired aplastic anemia. Genomic DNA served as template for TCR beta VDJ and CDR3 profiling. TCRdb re-analysed the reads in MiXCR, keeping a single row per CDR3 protein. The repertoire includes about 160,000 distinct CDR3 sequences, 40% to 60% of them detected once, and under 35% sits in the top ten. Patients selected for sequencing had displayed CD8+CD57+ cell expansion by flow cytometry. Sequences were obtained from sorted CD4+, CD8+, or CD8+CD57+ T cells (not recorded which) from PBMCs. Receptors were obtained from a human donor with aplastic anemia.

This clonotype has only a few counts. This chain joins TRBV15 and TRBJ2-3, with 10 bases matching TRBD2. The V gene's germline CDR1 is LNHNV and CDR2 YYDKDF (reference sequence). The J segment lost 0 bases and the V segment lost 1 base, leaving 1 base of the junction unmatched. CDR3 length: 16 residues. In DNA, the CDR3 is TGTGCCACCAGCAGAGGACTAGCGGGTAGCACAGATACGCAGTATTTT. Translated, it gives CATSRGLAGSTDTQYF.

Only a few counts were recorded for this clonotype. The V and J genes are TRBV6-1 and TRBJ1-4; no clear D. The germline V gene has CDR1 MNHNS and CDR2 SASEGT. Deletions cut 4 bases from V and 8 bases from J, with 11 bases between. This CDR3 contains 13 residues. In nucleotides, the CDR3 is TGTGCCAGCAGTGCCATGGCGGAAGAAAAACTGTTTTTT. Translation gives CASSAMAEEKLFF.

This clonotype was seen ten or more times. J is TRBJ1-1 and V is TRBV19; TRBD1 is a possible D gene (5 bases). Germline V gene sequence: CDR1 LNHDA, CDR2 SQIVND (reference sequence). The ends were cut back, 5 bases at V and 3 bases at J, with 16 bases in the middle. The CDR3 runs 15 residues. The CDR3 spells CASSPPRDGDTEAFF. In DNA form, the CDR3 reads TGTGCCAGTAGTCCCCCCCGGGACGGAGACACTGAAGCTTTCTTT.

This clonotype has ten or more counts. This chain connects TRBV29-1 to TRBJ2-1; D tentatively reads TRBD1 or TRBD2 (5 bases each). The CDR3 extends over 12 amino acids. Looked up from germline, CDR1 is SQVTM and CDR2 is ANQGSEA. Trimming took off 4 bases at V and 9 bases at J, with 13 bases between the two ends. The CDR3 coding sequence is TGCAGCGTTGGACTACCTGGGGGTGAGCAGTTCTTC. As protein: CSVGLPGGEQFF.